Listed below are T cell receptor beta chains from one sample, sequenced in a study of blood T cells in healthy people across ages. TCRdb reprocessed the 5' RACE reads with MiXCR, giving one entry per CDR3 protein. This sample yields around 800,000 distinct CDR3 sequences, of which around 24% are seen a single time; over 2.5% belongs to the top ten. The same data also contributed to another study, on T cells of mothers and their children.

Sequenced input: blood. The receptors were sampled from a boy between 10 and 17 years old in good health. Each CDR3 is given with its conserved first and last residue. The D gene is left open where the match is weak. A clone size is listed for some rows: how often the clone was seen (once, few, many), or a class if it is expanded.

D gene	V gene	J gene	clone size	CDR3 DNA	CDR3 protein
TRBD1	TRBV29-1	TRBJ1-5	few	TGCAGCGTCGCACAGGGGATTGGACAGCCCCAGCATTTT	CSVAQGIGQPQHF
-	TRBV29-1	TRBJ2-2	many	TGCAGCGTTGAAGATCGTAGGTTGCGGGACACCGGGGAGCTGTTTTTT	CSVEDRRLRDTGELFF
-	TRBV5-1	TRBJ2-7	few	TGCGCCAGCAGCTTGATTCCGGGGAGCTCCTACGAGCAGTACTTC	CASSLIPGSSYEQYF
-	TRBV28	TRBJ2-7	-	TGTGCCAGCAGAACAAGGGGATTAATCTTCTACGAGCAGTACTTC	CASRTRGLIFYEQYF
-	TRBV7-9	TRBJ1-4	-	TGTGCCAGCAGCCCAGGGTTCACTAATGAAAAACTGTTTTTT	CASSPGFTNEKLFF
TRBD1	TRBV20-1	TRBJ1-5	-	TGCAGTGCTAGAGATTGGGACAGGGGCAATCAGCCCCAGCATTTT	CSARDWDRGNQPQHF
TRBD1	TRBV19	TRBJ1-6	many	TGTGCCAGTACCTCCGGACAGGGCGGCTTCGTTTCACCCCTCCACTTT	CASTSGQGGFVSPLHF
-	TRBV28	TRBJ2-6	-	TGTGCCAGCTCTTGGACAGTTTTCTCTGGGGCCAACGTCCTGACTTTC	CASSWTVFSGANVLTF
-	TRBV10-3	TRBJ1-2	-	TGTGCCATCAGTGAGGGAACAGGGCAAAGCTACACCTTC	CAISEGTGQSYTF
TRBD2	TRBV14	TRBJ2-7	few	TGTGCCAGCAGCCCCTACGTGGGCGGGGGGGCCGCCTACGAGCAGTACTTC	CASSPYVGGGAAYEQYF
-	TRBV20-1	TRBJ2-1	-	TGCAGTGCTGCCGACCCGGGGGCGATGAATGAGCAGTTCTTC	CSAADPGAMNEQFF